These 18 T cell receptor beta chains share one sample of origin, sequenced in a study of blood T cell repertoires in COVID-19. Sequencing used immunoSEQ multiplex PCR; TCRdb keeps in-frame clones, though not all of them. Among 430,000 or so clones listed, approximately 90% were seen once. Material: peripheral blood. Receptors were obtained from a man in his late teens or twenties with COVID-19, enrolled during active disease.

This clone has just a few counts. The chain combines TRBV18 with TRBJ1-1; D is undetermined. The CDR3 runs 14 residues. Trimming took off 0 bases at V and 5 bases at J, with 10 bases between the two ends. Looked up from germline, CDR1 is KGHSH and CDR2 is LQKENI. The CDR3 here is CASSPPEGRTEAFF. In nucleotides, the CDR3 is TGTGCCAGCTCACCACCGGAGGGTCGGACTGAAGCTTTCTTT.

V and J are TRBV12-3 or TRBV12-4 and TRBJ1-1; no clear D. The CDR3 sequence is 13 residues long. V lost 6 bases and J lost 6, with 14 bases in between. The CDR3 region is CASRTRGRPEAFF. CDR3 DNA: TGTGCCAGCAGGACACGTGGGAGACCTGAAGCTTTCTTT.

This clone occurred once. The chain is built from TRBV11-2 and TRBJ1-4, with D possibly TRBD1 on 6 matching bases. Per germline, CDR1 SGHAT and CDR2 FQNNGV. The length of the CDR3 is 14 residues. V lost 4 bases and J lost 7, with 13 bases in between. CDR3 sequence: CASSSGTYSEKLFF. For the CDR3, the DNA is TGTGCCAGCAGCTCAGGGACATACAGTGAAAAACTGTTTTTT.

The V call is TRBV19, the J call TRBJ1-2; 7 bases agree with TRBD1. J gave up 3 bases and V 5 bases, and 15 bases lay outside the gene matches. The CDR3 is 17 amino acids. Looked up from germline, CDR1 is LNHDA and CDR2 is SQIVND (reference sequence). The CDR3 is CASSPRPDRDTDYGYTF. In DNA form, the CDR3 reads TGTGCCAGTAGTCCTCGGCCCGACAGGGACACGGACTATGGCTACACCTTC.

This rearrangement joins TRBV27 to TRBJ1-1; 8 bases are shared with TRBD1. The length of the CDR3 is 14 residues. Germline V gene sequence: CDR1 MNHEY, CDR2 SMNVEV (reference sequence). With 4 bases clipped from V and 12 bases from J, the junction kept 13 bases outside the gene matches. The CDR3 spells CASSSETGDRGTFF. The CDR3 coding sequence is TGTGCCAGCAGTTCGGAGACAGGGGATCGTGGGACTTTCTTT.

V usage is TRBV9 and J usage is TRBJ1-2; D is uncertain. This CDR3 region has 15 residues. In germline, CDR1 is SGDLS, CDR2 YYNGEE. V lost 3 bases and J lost 5, with 17 bases in between. The CDR3 DNA reads as TGTGCCAGCAGCGGTGAGGGCGGGAGGCAATATGGCTACACCTTC. This translates into CASSGEGGRQYGYTF. Filled out from reference TRBV9 and TRBJ1-2, the complete variable domain reads DSGVTQTPKHLITATGQRVTLRCSPRSGDLSVYWYQQSLDQGLQFLIQYYNGEERAKGNILERFSAQQFPDLHSELNLSSLELGDSALYFCASSGEGGRQYGYTFGSGTRLTVV.

The J gene is TRBJ2-7, the V gene TRBV2; 8 bases agree with TRBD1. V shed 5 bases, J shed 4 bases, and the junction held 7 bases outside the gene matches. Germline V gives CDR1 SNHLY, CDR2 FYNNEI. The CDR3 is made up of 14 amino acids. CDR3 amino acids: CASSPTGGGYEQYF. The CDR3 DNA follows: TGTGCCAGCAGTCCTACAGGGGGAGGATACGAGCAGTACTTC.

Note on this clone: A much larger clone differs by one base, so this may be a read error. This chain joins TRBV12-3 or TRBV12-4 and TRBJ2-7; 7 bases are shared with TRBD1. V trimming: 7 bases; J trimming: 3 bases; junction bases outside the gene matches: 3. This CDR3 is 12 amino acids long. As DNA, the CDR3 is TGTGCCAGCACCAGGACAGGCTACGAGCAGTACTTC. This encodes CASTRTGYEQYF.

This clone was seen a few times. The chain employs TRBV4-1 and TRBJ1-2; D remains ambiguous. This CDR3 has 14 residues. Deletions cut 1 base from V and 8 bases from J, with 14 bases between. Per the germline V gene, CDR1 is MGHRA and CDR2 is YSYEKL. The CDR3 DNA follows: TGCGCCAGCAGCCAAGGACGGGGAGTGGAGGGCTACACCTTC. This sequence encodes CASSQGRGVEGYTF.

This clone was seen once. This chain joins TRBV11-2 and TRBJ2-5; weak D call: TRBD2 (5 bases). CDR3 length equals 15 residues. Germline V gene sequence: CDR1 SGHAT, CDR2 FQNNGV. V lost 7 bases and J lost 5, with 20 bases in between. CDR3 sequence (DNA): TGTGCCAGCATTAACGGATTTAGCGTTTCCGAGACCCAGTACTTC. This translates into CASINGFSVSETQYF. The full variable domain, rest sourced from reference TRBV11-2 and TRBJ2-5, is EAGVAQSPRYKIIEKRQSVAFWCNPISGHATLYWYQQILGQGPKLLIQFQNNGVVDDSQLPKDRFSAERLKGVDSTLKIQPAKLEDSAVYLCASINGFSVSETQYFGPGTRLLVL.

The V call is TRBV6-5, the J call TRBJ1-6; D ambiguous. CDR1 is MNHEY and CDR2 is SVGAGI in the germline V gene. Trimming left V 2 bases short and J 9 bases short, with 14 bases between. The CDR3 is 15 residues long. The CDR3 DNA reads as TGTGCCAGCAGTTACAGTTTGGGCACCAGTTCACCCCTCCACTTT. The encoded protein is CASSYSLGTSSPLHF.

A word on this clone: Other DNA sequences in this specimen translate into the identical CDR3. The chain recombines TRBV6-5 with TRBJ2-7; TRBD1 is a possible D gene (6 bases). Germline lookup yields CDR1 MNHEY and CDR2 SVGAGI. The CDR3 totals 14 residues. Trimming took 5 bases from V and 2 from J, leaving 13 bases between them. CDR3 DNA sequence: TGTGCCAGCAGTAGATCACAGGGTGCCTACGAGCAGTACTTC. Protein product: CASSRSQGAYEQYF.

V gene TRBV9 combines with J gene TRBJ2-5; 10 nucleotides match TRBD2. Germline V gives CDR1 SGDLS, CDR2 YYNGEE. Trimming cost V 4 bases and J 2 bases; bases outside gene matches: 11. The length of the CDR3 is 17 residues. The CDR3 DNA sequence: TGTGCCAGCAGCCCAAATTTAGCGGGAGGAACACAAGAGACCCAGTACTTC. Translated, it gives CASSPNLAGGTQETQYF. The whole variable domain, remainder taken from reference TRBV9 and TRBJ2-5, is DSGVTQTPKHLITATGQRVTLRCSPRSGDLSVYWYQQSLDQGLQFLIQYYNGEERAKGNILERFSAQQFPDLHSELNLSSLELGDSALYFCASSPNLAGGTQETQYFGPGTRLLVL.

V usage is TRBV2 and J usage is TRBJ1-2, with 7 nucleotides matching TRBD1. Germline V gene data show CDR1 as SNHLY and CDR2 as FYNNEI. Trimming removed 1 base from V and 8 bases from J; junction bases left unmatched: 7. The CDR3 length is 14 residues. For the CDR3, the DNA is TGTGCCAGCAGTGAAGTCCGACAGGGAGGAGGCTACACCTTC. Protein product: CASSEVRQGGGYTF.

This clone has a single count. CDR3 residues: CASSLPGNREQFF. The DNA for the CDR3 is TGTGCCAGCAGCTTACCCGGGAATCGAGAGCAGTTCTTC. The V gene is TRBV7-2, the J gene TRBJ2-1; D may be TRBD2 (5 bases). Germline V gene sequence: CDR1 SGHTA, CDR2 FQGNSA. V was cut by 2 bases and J by 10 bases, with 12 bases left in between. This CDR3 contains 13 residues.

The J gene is TRBJ1-6, the V gene TRBV23-1, with a possible D match to TRBD1 (6 bases). TRBV23-1 is an open reading frame whose function is uncertain. The CDR3 has 14 residues. V was pared by 8 bases and J by 8 bases, with 16 bases between. The CDR3 bases are TGCGCCAGCCGCCGGGCCGAGGGGGATTCACCCCTCCACTTT. Its translation is CASRRAEGDSPLHF.

V and J are TRBV7-9 and TRBJ2-4, with 8 bases that match TRBD2. V gave up 1 base and J gave up 6 bases; unmatched junction bases: 5. The CDR3 loop spans 15 amino acids. Germline lookup yields CDR1 SEHNR and CDR2 FQNEAQ (reference sequence). The CDR3 spells CASSLVIAGLNIQYF. CDR3 DNA sequence: TGTGCCAGCAGCTTAGTCATAGCGGGATTAAACATTCAGTACTTC.

The rearrangement joins TRBV21-1 to TRBJ2-5; the table's D call TRBD1 went unverified against the DNA. TRBV21-1 is assigned pseudogene status. There are 17 residues in the CDR3. The CDR3 DNA reads TGTGCCAGCAACCAGGACAGGGTAGCGACGAGGCAAGAGACCCAGTACTTC. Its translation: CASNQDRVATRQETQYF.